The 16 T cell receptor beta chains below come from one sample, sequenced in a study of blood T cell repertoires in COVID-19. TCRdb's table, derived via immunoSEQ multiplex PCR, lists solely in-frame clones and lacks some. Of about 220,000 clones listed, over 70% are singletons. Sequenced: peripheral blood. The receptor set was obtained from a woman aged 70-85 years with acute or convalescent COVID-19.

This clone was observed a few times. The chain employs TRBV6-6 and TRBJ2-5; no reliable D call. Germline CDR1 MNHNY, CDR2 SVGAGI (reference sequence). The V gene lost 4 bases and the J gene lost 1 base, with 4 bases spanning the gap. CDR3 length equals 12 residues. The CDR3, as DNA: TGTGCCAGCAGTTCTCCCCAAGAGACCCAGTACTTC. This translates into CASSSPQETQYF.

Written as DNA, the CDR3 is TGCGCCAGCAGCTTGGGACAGGGCGCCGGGGCCAACGTCCTGACTTTC. This translates into CASSLGQGAGANVLTF. The chain carries TRBV5-1 and TRBJ2-6; 7 bases are shared with TRBD1. Germline V CDR1 and CDR2: SGHRS, YFSETQ. The V and J ends lost 0 bases and 4 bases, in that order; junction bases with no gene match: 4. This CDR3 has 16 residues.

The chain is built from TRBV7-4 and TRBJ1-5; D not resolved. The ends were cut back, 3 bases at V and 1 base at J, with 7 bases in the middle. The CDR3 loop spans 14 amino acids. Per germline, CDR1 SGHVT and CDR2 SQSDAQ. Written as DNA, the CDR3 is TGTGCCAGCAGCTTGTGCACAAGCAATCAGCCCCAGCATTTT. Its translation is CASSLCTSNQPQHF.

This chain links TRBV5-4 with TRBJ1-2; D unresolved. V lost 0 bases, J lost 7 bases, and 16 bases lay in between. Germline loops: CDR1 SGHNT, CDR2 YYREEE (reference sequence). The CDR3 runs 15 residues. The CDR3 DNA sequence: TGTGCCAGCAGCTTGGTCGGAGTCAGATCTTCTGGCTACACCTTC. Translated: CASSLVGVRSSGYTF.

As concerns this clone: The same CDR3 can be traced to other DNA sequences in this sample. This CDR3 is CASSLGQGAGGYTF. CDR3 bases: TGTGCCAGCAGCTTAGGACAGGGGGCAGGGGGCTACACCTTC. The chain has TRBV7-2 and TRBJ1-2; TRBD1 agrees at 10 bases. J lost 8 bases, V lost 1 base, and 4 bases had no gene match. The germline gives CDR1 SGHTA, CDR2 FQGNSA. This CDR3 spans 14 amino acids. Full variable domain (rest looked up from reference TRBV7-2 and TRBJ1-2): GAGVSQSPSNKVTEKGKDVELRCDPISGHTALYWYRQSLGQGLEFLIYFQGNSAPDKSGLPSDRFSAERTGGSVSTLTIQRTQQEDSAVYLCASSLGQGAGGYTFGSGTRLTVV.

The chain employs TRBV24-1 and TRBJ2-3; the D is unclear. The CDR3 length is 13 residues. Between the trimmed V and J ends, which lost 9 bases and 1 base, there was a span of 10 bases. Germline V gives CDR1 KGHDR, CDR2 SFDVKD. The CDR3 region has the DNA TGTGCCACCGAAGCTCCGGGCACAGATACGCAGTATTTT. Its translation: CATEAPGTDTQYF.

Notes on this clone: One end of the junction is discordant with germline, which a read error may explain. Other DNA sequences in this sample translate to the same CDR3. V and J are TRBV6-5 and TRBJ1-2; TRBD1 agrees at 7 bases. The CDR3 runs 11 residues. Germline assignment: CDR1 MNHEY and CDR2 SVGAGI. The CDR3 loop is CASSTQGPYTF. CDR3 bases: TGCGCCAGCAGCACACAGGGGCCCTACACCTTC.

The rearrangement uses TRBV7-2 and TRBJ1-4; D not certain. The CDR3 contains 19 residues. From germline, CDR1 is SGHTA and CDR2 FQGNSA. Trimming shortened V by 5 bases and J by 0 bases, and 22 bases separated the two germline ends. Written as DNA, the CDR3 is TGTGCCAGCAGCCCAGGCCGTCGAGGACTGACTTCAACTAATGAAAAACTGTTTTTT. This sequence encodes CASSPGRRGLTSTNEKLFF. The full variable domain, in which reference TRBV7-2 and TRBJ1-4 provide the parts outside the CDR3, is GAGVSQSPSNKVTEKGKDVELRCDPISGHTALYWYRQSLGQGLEFLIYFQGNSAPDKSGLPSDRFSAERTGGSVSTLTIQRTQQEDSAVYLCASSPGRRGLTSTNEKLFFGSGTQLSVL.

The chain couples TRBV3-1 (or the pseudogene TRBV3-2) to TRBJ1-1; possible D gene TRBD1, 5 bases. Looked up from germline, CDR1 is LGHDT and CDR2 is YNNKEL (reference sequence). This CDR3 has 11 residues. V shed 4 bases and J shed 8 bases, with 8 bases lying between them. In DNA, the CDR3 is TGTGCCAGCAGCCTCCAGGGAGAAGCTTTCTTT. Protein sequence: CASSLQGEAFF.

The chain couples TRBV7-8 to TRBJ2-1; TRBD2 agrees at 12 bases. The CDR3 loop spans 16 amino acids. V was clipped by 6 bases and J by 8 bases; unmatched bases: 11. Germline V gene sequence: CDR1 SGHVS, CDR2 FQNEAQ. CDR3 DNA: TGTGCCAGCAGTCCACAGCTAGCGGGGGGGCCGTATGAGCAGTTCTTC. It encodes CASSPQLAGGPYEQFF. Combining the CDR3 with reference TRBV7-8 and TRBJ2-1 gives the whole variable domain GAGVSQSPRYKVAKRGQDVALRCDPISGHVSLFWYQQALGQGPEFLTYFQNEAQLDKSGLPSDRFFAERPEGSVSTLKIQRTQQEDSAVYLCASSPQLAGGPYEQFFGPGTRLTVL.

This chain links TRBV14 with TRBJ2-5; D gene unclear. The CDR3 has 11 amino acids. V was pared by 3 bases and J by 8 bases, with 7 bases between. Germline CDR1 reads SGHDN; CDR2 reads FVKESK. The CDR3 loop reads CASSQERTQYF. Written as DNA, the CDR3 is TGTGCCAGCAGCCAGGAGAGAACCCAGTACTTC.

The CDR3 coding sequence is TGCAGCGTTGAAGGGGGCGATATCACCGGGGAGCTGTTTTTT. Its translation: CSVEGGDITGELFF. V is TRBV29-1 and J is TRBJ2-2; D possibly corresponds to TRBD1 (5 bases). The V gene's germline CDR1 is SQVTM and CDR2 ANQGSEA. The CDR3 has 14 residues. The V and J ends lost 1 base and 4 bases respectively, with 10 bases between them.

The CDR3 is CASSQEWGREQYF. The CDR3, as DNA: TGCGCCAGCAGCCAGGAATGGGGCCGCGAGCAGTACTTC. The chain is built from TRBV4-1 and TRBJ2-7; possible D gene TRBD1, 5 bases. V was pared by 3 bases and J by 6 bases, with 12 bases between. Per the germline V gene, CDR1 is MGHRA and CDR2 is YSYEKL. The CDR3 has 13 amino acids.

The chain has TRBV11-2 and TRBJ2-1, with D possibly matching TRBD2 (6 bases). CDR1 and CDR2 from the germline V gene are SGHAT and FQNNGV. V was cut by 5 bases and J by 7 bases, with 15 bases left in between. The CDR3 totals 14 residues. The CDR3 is CASSPAGLTNEQFF. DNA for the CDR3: TGTGCCAGCAGCCCGGCAGGACTAACGAATGAGCAGTTCTTC.

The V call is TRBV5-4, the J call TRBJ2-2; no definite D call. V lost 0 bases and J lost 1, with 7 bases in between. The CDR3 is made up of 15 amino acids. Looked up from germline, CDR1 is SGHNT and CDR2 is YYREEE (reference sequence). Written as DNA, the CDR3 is TGTGCCAGCAGCTTGGCCCAGAAGAACACCGGGGAGCTGTTTTTT. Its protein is CASSLAQKNTGELFF. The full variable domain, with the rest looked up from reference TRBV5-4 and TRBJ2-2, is ETGVTQSPTHLIKTRGQQVTLRCSSQSGHNTVSWYQQALGQGPQFIFQYYREEENGRGNFPPRFSGLQFPNYSSELNVNALELDDSALYLCASSLAQKNTGELFFGEGSRLTVL.

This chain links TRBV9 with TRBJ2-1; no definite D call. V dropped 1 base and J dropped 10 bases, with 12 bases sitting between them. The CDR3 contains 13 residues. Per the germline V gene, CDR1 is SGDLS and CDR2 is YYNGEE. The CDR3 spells CASSVIAGVEQFF. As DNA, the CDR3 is TGTGCCAGCAGCGTAATAGCTGGTGTCGAGCAGTTCTTC.